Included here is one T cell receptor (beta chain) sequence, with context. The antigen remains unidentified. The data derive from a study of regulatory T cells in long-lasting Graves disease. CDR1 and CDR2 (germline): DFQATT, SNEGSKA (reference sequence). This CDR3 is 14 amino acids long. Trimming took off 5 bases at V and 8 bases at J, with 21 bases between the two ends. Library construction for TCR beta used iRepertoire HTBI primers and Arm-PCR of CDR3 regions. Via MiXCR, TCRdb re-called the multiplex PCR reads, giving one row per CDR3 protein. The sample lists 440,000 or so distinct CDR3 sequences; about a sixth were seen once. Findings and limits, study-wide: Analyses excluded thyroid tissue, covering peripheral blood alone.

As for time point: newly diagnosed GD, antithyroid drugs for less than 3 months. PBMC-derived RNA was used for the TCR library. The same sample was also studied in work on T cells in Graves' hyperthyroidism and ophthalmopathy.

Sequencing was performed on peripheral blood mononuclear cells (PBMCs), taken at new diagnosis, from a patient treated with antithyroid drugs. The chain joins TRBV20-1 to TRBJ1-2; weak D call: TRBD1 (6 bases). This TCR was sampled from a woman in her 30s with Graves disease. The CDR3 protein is CSAPIKKGEYGYTF. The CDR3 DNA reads TGCAGTGCTCCCATAAAGAAGGGGGAATACGGCTACACCTTC.